Here is one TCR beta chain with its context. Antigen unknown. TCRdb's table, derived via immunoSEQ multiplex PCR, lists solely in-frame clones and lacks some. Of over 2,000,000 clones in the sample, just over 90% were seen once. The source of the sample is a study of shared clonotypes between healthy human individuals. Regarding the study as a whole: Sampling covered blood only; tissue repertoires likely differ.

Deletions cut 0 bases from V and 6 bases from J, with 11 bases between. Germline lookup yields CDR1 MRHNA and CDR2 SNTAGT. The CDR3 covers 14 residues. Naive CD8 cells were CD45RO-negative, positively selected for CCR7, excluding terminally differentiated effector memory CD45RA+ cells. The rearrangement links TRBV6-4 to TRBJ1-2, with unresolved D. The sequenced sample consisted of naive CD8+ T cells from PBMCs. The origin of this receptor is a man between 18 and 29 years old in good health. Some clones in this sample may be carry-over from other donors' samples. The CDR3 DNA reads TGTGCCAGCAGTGACTCGATGGGGAGAAATGGCTACACCTTC. It specifies CASSDSMGRNGYTF.